The 21 T cell receptor beta chains reported below all come from one sample, sequenced in a study of blood T cells in healthy people across ages. A J-beta primer mix and a sample-barcoded 5' primer were used in a second PCR of about 7 to 12 cycles. Via MiXCR, TCRdb re-called the 5' RACE reads, giving one row per CDR3 protein. The data contain 1.5 million to 1.9 million distinct CDR3 sequences, 35% to 45% of them singletons. Material for sequencing was blood. Receptors were obtained from a woman between 18 and 29 years old in good health.

This clonotype showed up just a few times. The V and J genes are TRBV12-3 or TRBV12-4 and TRBJ2-2, with D perhaps TRBD2 (7 bases). Trimming removed 2 bases from V and 7 bases from J, with 17 bases in between. The CDR3 totals 16 residues. CDR3 amino acids: CASSLRWKGGNGELFF. The CDR3 DNA is TGTGCCAGCAGTTTAAGGTGGAAGGGGGGGAACGGGGAGCTGTTTTTT.

This rearrangement joins TRBV6-5 to TRBJ1-2; 8 bases map to TRBD1. CDR1 and CDR2 from the germline V gene are MNHEY and SVGAGI. With 7 bases clipped from V and 1 base from J, the junction kept 5 bases outside the gene matches. The CDR3 has 14 residues. CDR3 loop: CASTRTGFNYGYTF. The CDR3 DNA reads as TGTGCCAGCACCCGGACAGGGTTTAACTATGGCTACACCTTC.

The V gene is TRBV20-1, the J gene TRBJ1-5; D is ambiguous. The CDR3 contains 15 residues. Trimming pared 6 bases from V and 0 bases from J, leaving 15 bases between. CDR1 and CDR2 (germline): DFQATT, SNEGSKA (reference sequence). CDR3 nucleotides: TGCAGTGCGGAAGACGTCTGGGATAGCAATCAGCCCCAGCATTTT. This gives the protein CSAEDVWDSNQPQHF.

V and J are TRBV20-1 and TRBJ2-5, with D perhaps matching TRBD2 (5 bases). This CDR3 region has 14 residues. The germline V and J ends were trimmed by 5 bases and 5 bases, with 18 bases remaining between them. Germline CDR1 DFQATT, CDR2 SNEGSKA (reference sequence). CDR3 amino acids: CSAHRAAPRETQYF. DNA of the CDR3: TGCAGTGCTCATAGAGCGGCTCCTCGGGAGACCCAGTACTTC.

V and J are TRBV6-5 and TRBJ2-3; TRBD2 is a possible D gene (6 bases). The CDR3 has 14 residues. Germline CDR1 reads MNHEY; CDR2 reads SVGAGI. The germline V and J ends were trimmed by 6 bases and 2 bases, with 12 bases remaining between them. In DNA form, the CDR3 reads TGTGCCAGCAGGAGGGGCGGGGTCACAGATACGCAGTATTTT. Translation: CASRRGGVTDTQYF.

The V and J genes are TRBV7-2 and TRBJ2-7; no reliable D call. CDR3 length: 13 residues. CDR1 SGHTA and CDR2 FQGNSA come from the germline V gene. V shed 2 bases and J shed 3 bases, with 8 bases lying between them. The CDR3 DNA sequence: TGTGCCAGCAGCTTACGCCCCCTCTACGAGCAGTACTTC. Translating gives CASSLRPLYEQYF. Using reference TRBV7-2 and TRBJ2-7 for the parts outside the CDR3, the full variable domain is GAGVSQSPSNKVTEKGKDVELRCDPISGHTALYWYRQSLGQGLEFLIYFQGNSAPDKSGLPSDRFSAERTGGSVSTLTIQRTQQEDSAVYLCASSLRPLYEQYFGPGTRLTVT.

This clonotype came up a few times. The chain joins TRBV9 to TRBJ1-2; 7 bases map to TRBD1. J was trimmed by 7 bases and V by 8 bases; bases with no gene match: 14. The CDR3 spans 14 residues. In germline, CDR1 is SGDLS, CDR2 YYNGEE. CDR3 coding DNA: TGTGCCAGGAGACGACAGGGCCACTGGTGTGGCTACACCTTC. Translating it yields CARRRQGHWCGYTF.

The V gene is TRBV27, the J gene TRBJ2-1; a weak D match, TRBD2 (6 bases). Between the trimmed V and J ends, which lost 5 bases and 11 bases, there was a span of 19 bases. The CDR3 consists of 14 residues. In germline, CDR1 is MNHEY, CDR2 SMNVEV (reference sequence). The CDR3 spells CASSPTSGRDQQFF. For the CDR3, the DNA is TGTGCCAGCAGTCCGACTAGTGGCCGAGATCAGCAGTTCTTC.

In its sample, this clonotype was seen many times. This chain joins TRBV5-1 and TRBJ1-1, with D maybe TRBD1 (5 bases). Germline V lookup: CDR1 SGHRS, CDR2 YFSETQ. The CDR3 contains 14 residues. Trimming took off 4 bases at V and 5 bases at J, with 15 bases between the two ends. The CDR3 nucleotides read TGCGCCAGCAGCGCCGGGGCCCGCGGGACTGAAGCTTTCTTT. Protein: CASSAGARGTEAFF.

The sample holds a few counts of this clonotype. The rearrangement joins TRBV10-3 to TRBJ2-7; D is unresolved. Near its end, the DNA agrees better with TRBJ2-5, so the J call may be wrong. Germline CDR1 is ENHRY and CDR2 is SYGVKD. The CDR3 loop spans 14 amino acids. The DNA for the CDR3 is TGTGCCATCAGTGAGTCGCGAACAGCAGAGACCCAGTACTTC. This translates into CAISESRTAETQYF.

CDR3: CAIREQGSDTQYF. Written as DNA, the CDR3 is TGTGCCATCAGGGAACAGGGGAGCGATACGCAGTATTTT. The chain combines TRBV10-3 with TRBJ2-3; TRBD1 matches at 7 bases. The V gene end was trimmed by 6 bases and the J gene end by 6 bases; junction bases not matched to a gene: 6. CDR3 length equals 13 residues. Germline CDR1 and CDR2: ENHRY and SYGVKD.

The V call is TRBV18, the J call TRBJ2-7, with TRBD2 as a possible D gene (6 bases). Trimming pared 2 bases from V and 4 bases from J, leaving 12 bases between. Germline loops: CDR1 KGHSH, CDR2 LQKENI. The length of the CDR3 is 14 residues. The DNA for the CDR3 is TGTGCCAGCTCACCAGTGGGGGGTATATACGAGCAGTACTTC. Protein: CASSPVGGIYEQYF.

The chain employs TRBV11-2 and TRBJ2-7; the match to TRBD2 covers 16 bases. Germline CDR1 reads SGHAT; CDR2 reads FQNNGV. The CDR3 contains 16 residues. Trimming at V came to 5 bases and at J to 6 bases, leaving 7 bases not matched to a gene. CDR3 amino acids: CASSTGLAGGGGEQYF. CDR3 in DNA: TGTGCCAGCAGCACGGGACTAGCGGGAGGGGGCGGCGAGCAGTACTTC.

Only a few counts were recorded for this clonotype. The J gene is TRBJ1-4, the V gene TRBV13; 7 positions agree with TRBD1. The V gene end was trimmed by 2 bases and the J gene end by 9 bases; junction bases not matched to a gene: 0. CDR3 length: 12 residues. CDR1 and CDR2 (germline): PRHDT, FYEKMQ (reference sequence). CDR3 loop: CASSLRGQKLFF. The DNA for the CDR3 is TGTGCCAGCAGCTTAAGGGGGCAAAAACTGTTTTTT.

The table lists this clonotype with a count of one. The V call is TRBV20-1, the J call TRBJ1-1; unclear D gene. In germline, CDR1 is DFQATT, CDR2 SNEGSKA (reference sequence). V lost 6 bases, J lost 0 bases, and 11 bases lay in between. The length of the CDR3 is 13 residues. CDR3 loop: CSAERVMNTEAFF. Here the CDR3 DNA reads TGCAGTGCGGAACGGGTCATGAACACTGAAGCTTTCTTT.

This chain connects TRBV7-6 to TRBJ2-1; the match to TRBD1 covers 7 bases. CDR3 length: 18 residues. Per germline, CDR1 SGHVS and CDR2 FNYEAQ. V shed 1 base, J shed 0 bases, and the junction held 9 bases outside the gene matches. CDR3 region: CASSLVFVGDSSYNEQFF. The CDR3 DNA reads as TGTGCCAGCAGCTTAGTATTCGTAGGGGACAGCTCCTACAATGAGCAGTTCTTC.

This clonotype was seen at least ten times. The CDR3 nucleotides are TGCGCCAGCAGCCAAGATGGTCGGGGGAAGTCCTACAATGAGCAGTTCTTC. It yields the protein CASSQDGRGKSYNEQFF. This chain joins TRBV4-1 and TRBJ2-1; TRBD2 might be the D (6 bases). Germline V gene data show CDR1 as MGHRA and CDR2 as YSYEKL. The CDR3 is 17 residues long. V dropped 0 bases and J dropped 1 base, with 13 bases sitting between them.

This clonotype was picked up a small number of times. The chain couples TRBV27 to TRBJ2-7; a possible D gene is TRBD2 (6 bases). Trimming removed 2 bases from V and 0 bases from J, with 14 bases in between. From germline, CDR1 is MNHEY and CDR2 SMNVEV (reference sequence). CDR3 length: 16 residues. As DNA, the CDR3 is TGTGCCAGCAGTTTAGTAGGGGACTGGAGCTCCTACGAGCAGTACTTC. It is translated as CASSLVGDWSSYEQYF.

With respect to this clonotype: Mismatch with germline at one junction end may stem from a read error. The CDR3 nucleotides are TGTGCCAGCTCACCGCCTGCAGCAACAGAGACCGAGTACTTC. Its protein is CASSPPAATETEYF. The chain employs TRBV18 and TRBJ2-5; D gene uncertain. The CDR3 loop spans 14 amino acids. Germline values: CDR1 KGHSH, CDR2 LQKENI.

Only a few counts were recorded for this clonotype. The V gene is TRBV10-3, the J gene TRBJ2-3, with 8 bases aligning to TRBD1. The CDR3 spans 13 residues. Germline trimming cut 9 bases from V and 4 bases from J; bases unmatched to any gene: 6. Looked up from germline, CDR1 is ENHRY and CDR2 is SYGVKD. The CDR3 bases are TGTGCCATAGGACAGGGCCTAGCAGATACGCAGTATTTT. As protein: CAIGQGLADTQYF.

This chain joins TRBV27 and TRBJ2-1, with TRBD1 as a possible D gene (7 bases). This CDR3 is 15 amino acids long. Germline CDR1 is MNHEY and CDR2 is SMNVEV (reference sequence). Trimming stripped 3 bases from V and 10 bases from J, with 19 bases between. This CDR3 reads CASSFTGDSYYEQFF. The CDR3 DNA sequence: TGTGCCAGCAGTTTTACAGGGGACTCTTACTACGAGCAGTTCTTC.